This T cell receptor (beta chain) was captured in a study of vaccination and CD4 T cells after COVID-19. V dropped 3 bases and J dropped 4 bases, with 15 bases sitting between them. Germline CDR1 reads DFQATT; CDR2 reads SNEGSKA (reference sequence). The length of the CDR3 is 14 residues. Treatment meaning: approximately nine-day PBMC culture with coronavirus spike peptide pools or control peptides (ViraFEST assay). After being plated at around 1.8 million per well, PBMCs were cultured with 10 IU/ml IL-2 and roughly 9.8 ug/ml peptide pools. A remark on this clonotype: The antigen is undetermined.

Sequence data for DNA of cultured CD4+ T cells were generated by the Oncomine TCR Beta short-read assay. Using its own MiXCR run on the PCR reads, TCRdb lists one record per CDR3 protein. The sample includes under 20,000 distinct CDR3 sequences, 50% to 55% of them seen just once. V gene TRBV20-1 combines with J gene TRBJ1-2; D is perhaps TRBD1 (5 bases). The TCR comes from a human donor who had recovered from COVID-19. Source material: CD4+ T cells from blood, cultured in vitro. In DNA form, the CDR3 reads TGCAGTGCTAGGAGGGGCAGGAGTTCCTATGGCTACACCTTC. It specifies CSARRGRSSYGYTF.